This entry describes one TCR beta chain. The source of the sample is a study of T cell changes during pregnancy in multiple sclerosis. This CDR3 is 16 amino acids long. Germline assignment: CDR1 SEHNR and CDR2 FQNEAQ (reference sequence). V trimming: 5 bases; J trimming: 4 bases; junction bases outside the gene matches: 9. The repertoire was sequenced with immunoSEQ multiplex PCR; TCRdb's copy has only in-frame clones and lacks some. The data show some 74,000 clones, with 85% to 95% seen just once and under 3% held by the top ten. The chain employs TRBV7-9 and TRBJ2-1; 9 nucleotides line up with TRBD2. Here the sequenced sample was peripheral blood, taken before pregnancy. This receptor was taken from a female donor with multiple sclerosis, enrolled in a pregnancy study. The CDR3 DNA reads TGTGCCAGCAGCGCGCAGACTAGCGGAGGGTACAATGAGCAGTTCTTC. Translated, it gives CASSAQTSGGYNEQFF.